The following is a TCR beta chain sequence with its context. Its antigen is undetermined. The data belong to a study of tumor and adjacent non-tumor tissue in lung cancer. Points from the study as a whole: Top 100 clones took a larger repertoire share in normal lung.

RNA was extracted from bulk tissue without any cell sorting. This non-tumor lung sample came from over 3 cm beyond the tumor edge. The CDR3 contains 15 residues. The germline V gene has CDR1 MNHNS and CDR2 SASEGT. J lost 3 bases, V lost 7 bases, and 8 bases had no gene match. A modified ARM-PCR protocol with three rounds of nested PCR amplified TCRbeta. One entry per CDR3 protein, called by TCRdb with MiXCR from the multiplex PCR reads. Of approximately 77,000 distinct CDR3 sequences listed, 80% to 90% are singletons. The chain has TRBV6-1 and TRBJ2-3; 9 bases align to TRBD2. Sequencing was performed on distant non-tumor lung tissue. The TCR originated in a man aged 60 to 75 with non-small cell lung cancer. The CDR3 coding sequence is TGTGCCAGCAATGAGCAAGCGGGAGGAACAGATACGCAGTATTTT. As protein: CASNEQAGGTDTQYF.